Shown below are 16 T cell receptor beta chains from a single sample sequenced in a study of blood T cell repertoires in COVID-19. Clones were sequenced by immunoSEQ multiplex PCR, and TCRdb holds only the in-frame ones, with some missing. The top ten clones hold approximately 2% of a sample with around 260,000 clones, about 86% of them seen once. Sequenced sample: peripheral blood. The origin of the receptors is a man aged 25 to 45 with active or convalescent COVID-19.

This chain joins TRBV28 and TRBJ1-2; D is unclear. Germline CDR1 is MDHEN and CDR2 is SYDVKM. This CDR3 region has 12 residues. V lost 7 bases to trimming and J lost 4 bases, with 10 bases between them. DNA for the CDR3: TGTGCCAGCACAGCCGGGTTCTATGGCTACACCTTC. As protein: CASTAGFYGYTF.

The chain's CDR3 is CASMGDSFIGETQYF. Written as DNA, the CDR3 is TGTGCCAGCATGGGGGACAGTTTTATTGGAGAGACCCAGTACTTC. The rearrangement uses TRBV2 and TRBJ2-5, with 7 bases matching TRBD1. From germline, CDR1 is SNHLY and CDR2 FYNNEI. This CDR3 region has 15 residues. The junction had 12 bases not matched to a gene; V was cut back by 7 bases and J by 4 bases.

The DNA of the CDR3 is TGTGCCAGCAGTCCCCCCCAGGACAGGGTATATAGGAATGAGCAGTTCTTC. Translated: CASSPPQDRVYRNEQFF. The V call is TRBV27, the J call TRBJ2-1; 8 bases are shared with TRBD1. The CDR3 covers 17 residues. Looked up from germline, CDR1 is MNHEY and CDR2 is SMNVEV (reference sequence). Losses at the gene ends were 5 bases for V and 7 bases for J; bases not matched to a gene: 16.

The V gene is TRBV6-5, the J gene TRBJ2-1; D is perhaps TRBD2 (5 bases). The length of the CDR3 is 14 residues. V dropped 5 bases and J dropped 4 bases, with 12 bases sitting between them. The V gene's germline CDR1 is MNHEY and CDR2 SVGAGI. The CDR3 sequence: CASSSLGGYNEQFF. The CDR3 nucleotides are TGTGCCAGCAGTAGTCTAGGAGGATACAATGAGCAGTTCTTC.

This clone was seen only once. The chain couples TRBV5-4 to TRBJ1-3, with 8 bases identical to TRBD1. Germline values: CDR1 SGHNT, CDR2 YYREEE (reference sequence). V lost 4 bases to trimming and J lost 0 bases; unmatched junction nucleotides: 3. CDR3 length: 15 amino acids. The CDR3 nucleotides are TGTGCCAGCAGCATTGACAGGGGCTCTGGAAACACCATATATTTT. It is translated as CASSIDRGSGNTIYF.

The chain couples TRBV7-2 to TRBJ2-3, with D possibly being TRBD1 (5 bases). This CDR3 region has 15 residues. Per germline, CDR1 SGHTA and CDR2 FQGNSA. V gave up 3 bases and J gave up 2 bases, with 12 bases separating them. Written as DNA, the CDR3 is TGTGCCAGCAGCTTTGTGGCAGGGAACACAGATACGCAGTATTTT. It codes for CASSFVAGNTDTQYF.

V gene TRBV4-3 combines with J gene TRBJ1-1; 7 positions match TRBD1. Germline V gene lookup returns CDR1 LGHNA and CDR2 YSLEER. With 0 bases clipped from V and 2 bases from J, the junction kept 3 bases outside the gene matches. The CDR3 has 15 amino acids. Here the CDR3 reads CASSQEDRANTEAFF. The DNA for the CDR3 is TGCGCCAGCAGCCAAGAAGACAGGGCCAACACTGAAGCTTTCTTT.

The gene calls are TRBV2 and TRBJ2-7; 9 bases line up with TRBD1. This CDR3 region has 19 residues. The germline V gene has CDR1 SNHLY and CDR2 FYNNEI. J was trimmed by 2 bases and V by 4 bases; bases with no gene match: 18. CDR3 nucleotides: TGTGCCAGCAGTGGGGGGGCTCCCGGGACAGGGACGCGGGCCTACGAGCAGTACTTC. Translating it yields CASSGGAPGTGTRAYEQYF.

The CDR3 reads CASSFGGFEQYF. CDR3 DNA sequence: TGTGCCAGCAGTTTCGGGGGATTCGAGCAGTACTTC. V gene TRBV12-3 or TRBV12-4 combines with J gene TRBJ2-7; tentative D call: TRBD2 (6 bases). This CDR3 has 12 residues. V lost 3 bases, J lost 6 bases, and 9 bases lay in between.

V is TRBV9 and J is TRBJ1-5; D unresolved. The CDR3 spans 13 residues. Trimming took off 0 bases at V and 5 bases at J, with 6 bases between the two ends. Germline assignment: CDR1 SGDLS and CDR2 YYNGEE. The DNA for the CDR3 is TGTGCCAGCAGCGTAGCTCCCCATCAGCCCCAGCATTTT. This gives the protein CASSVAPHQPQHF.

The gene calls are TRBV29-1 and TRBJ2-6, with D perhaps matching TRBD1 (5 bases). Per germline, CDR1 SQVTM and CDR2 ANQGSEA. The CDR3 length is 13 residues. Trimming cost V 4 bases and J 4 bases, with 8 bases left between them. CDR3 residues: CSVVRAGANVLTF. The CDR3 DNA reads TGCAGCGTTGTCAGGGCCGGGGCCAACGTCCTGACTTTC.

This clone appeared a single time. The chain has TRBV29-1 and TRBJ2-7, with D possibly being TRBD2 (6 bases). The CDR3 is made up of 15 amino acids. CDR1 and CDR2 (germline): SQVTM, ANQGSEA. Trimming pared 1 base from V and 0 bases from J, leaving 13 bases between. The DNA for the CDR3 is TGCAGCGTTGAAGTTCTAAAGGGAGGCTCCTACGAGCAGTACTTC. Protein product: CSVEVLKGGSYEQYF.

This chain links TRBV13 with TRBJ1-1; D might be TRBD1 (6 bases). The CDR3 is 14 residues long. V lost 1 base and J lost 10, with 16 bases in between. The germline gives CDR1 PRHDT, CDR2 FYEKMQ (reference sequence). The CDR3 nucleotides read TGTGCCAGCAGCTTAGATTACAGGGAGGGGGGAGCTTTCTTT. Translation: CASSLDYREGGAFF.

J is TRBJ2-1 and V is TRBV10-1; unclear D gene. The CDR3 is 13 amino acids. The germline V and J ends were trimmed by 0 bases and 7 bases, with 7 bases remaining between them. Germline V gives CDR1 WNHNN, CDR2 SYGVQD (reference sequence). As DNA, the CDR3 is TGCGCCAGCAGTGAGTCCTCTTATAATGAGCAGTTCTTC. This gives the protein CASSESSYNEQFF.

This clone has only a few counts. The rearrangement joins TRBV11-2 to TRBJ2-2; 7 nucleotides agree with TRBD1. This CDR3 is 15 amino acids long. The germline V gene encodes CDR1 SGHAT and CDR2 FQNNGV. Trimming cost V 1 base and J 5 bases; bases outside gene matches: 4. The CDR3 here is CASSLGTGQTGELFF. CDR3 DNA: TGTGCCAGCAGCTTAGGGACAGGTCAAACCGGGGAGCTGTTTTTT.

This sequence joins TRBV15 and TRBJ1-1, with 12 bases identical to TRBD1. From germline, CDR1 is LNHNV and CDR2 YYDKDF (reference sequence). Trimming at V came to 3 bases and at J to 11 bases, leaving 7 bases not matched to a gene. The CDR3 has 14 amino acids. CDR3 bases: TGTGCCACCAGCAGGGGACAGGGGGCCTTCGGGGCTTTCTTT. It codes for CATSRGQGAFGAFF.